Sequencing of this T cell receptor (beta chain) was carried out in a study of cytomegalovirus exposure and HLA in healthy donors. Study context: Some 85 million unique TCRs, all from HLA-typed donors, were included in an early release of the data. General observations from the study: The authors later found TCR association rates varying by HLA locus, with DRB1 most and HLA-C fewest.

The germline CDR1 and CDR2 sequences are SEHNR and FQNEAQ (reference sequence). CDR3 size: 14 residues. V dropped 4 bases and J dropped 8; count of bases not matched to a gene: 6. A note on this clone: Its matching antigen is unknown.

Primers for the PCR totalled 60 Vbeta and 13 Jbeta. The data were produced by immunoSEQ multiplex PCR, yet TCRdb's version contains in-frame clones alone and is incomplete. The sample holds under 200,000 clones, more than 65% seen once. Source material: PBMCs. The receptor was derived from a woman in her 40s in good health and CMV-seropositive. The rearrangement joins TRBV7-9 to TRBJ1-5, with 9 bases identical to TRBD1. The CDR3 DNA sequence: TGTGCCAGCAGCTCTGGACAGGGGTTGGAGCCCCAGCATTTT. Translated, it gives CASSSGQGLEPQHF.